These 10 T cell receptor beta chains came from one sample sequenced in a study of OX40 agonist ivuxolimab in advanced cancers. Produced via immunoSEQ multiplex PCR; TCRdb's table is partial and in-frame only. The sample contains 50,000 to 75,000 clones, approximately 90% of which appear only once. The sequences come from CD4+ or CD8+ T cells sorted from blood, collected in a trial of the OX40 agonist ivuxolimab. The origin of the receptors is an adult with an advanced solid tumor such as melanoma, head and neck, liver or kidney cancer.

The chain is built from TRBV5-1 and TRBJ1-1, with D possibly TRBD1 on 5 matching bases. Trimming left V 5 bases short and J 0 bases short, with 11 bases between. The germline gives CDR1 SGHRS, CDR2 YFSETQ. The CDR3 extends over 14 amino acids. The CDR3 nucleotides are TGCGCCAGCAGAGGGGAGATCCTGAACACTGAAGCTTTCTTT. Translated: CASRGEILNTEAFF.

CDR3 amino acids: CASSQVDRGQAQYF. CDR3 DNA sequence: TGCGCCAGCAGCCAGGTGGACAGGGGGCAGGCGCAGTATTTT. This sequence joins TRBV4-1 and TRBJ2-3; 11 bases map to TRBD1. Germline V gene data show CDR1 as MGHRA and CDR2 as YSYEKL. The V and J ends lost 3 bases and 10 bases, in that order; junction bases with no gene match: 6. This CDR3 contains 14 residues.

The genes are TRBV10-3 and TRBJ2-7; tentative D call: TRBD1 (6 bases). This CDR3 is built from 12 residues. Germline CDR1 and CDR2: ENHRY and SYGVKD. Trimming took 3 bases from V and 3 from J, leaving 6 bases between them. The CDR3 coding sequence is TGTGCCATCAGTGAAGGGGGCTACGAGCAGTACTTC. Amino acids: CAISEGGYEQYF.

The CDR3 DNA reads TGTGCCAGCAGCCGGCCGGGACTAGAGTTTGAGACCCAGTACTTC. Residues: CASSRPGLEFETQYF. This chain uses TRBV7-2 with TRBJ2-5; 8 bases are shared with TRBD2. Germline lookup yields CDR1 SGHTA and CDR2 FQGNSA. The CDR3 sequence is 15 residues long. V was pared by 5 bases and J by 5 bases, with 10 bases of the junction left unmatched.

The chain recombines TRBV11-1 with TRBJ1-1, with D possibly being TRBD1 (5 bases). There are 18 residues in the CDR3. With 0 bases removed from V and 1 base from J, the gap between germline ends came to 18 bases. The germline V gene has CDR1 SGHAT and CDR2 FQDESV (reference sequence). This CDR3 reads CASSLAASWVGPNTEAFF. CDR3 bases: TGTGCCAGCAGCTTAGCGGCGTCTTGGGTGGGGCCGAACACTGAAGCTTTCTTT.

V is TRBV7-6 and J is TRBJ2-3, with 9 bases fitting TRBD1. Germline CDR1 SGHVS, CDR2 FNYEAQ. The junction had 9 bases not matched to a gene; V was cut back by 1 base and J by 7 bases. The CDR3 is 16 residues long. The CDR3 protein is CASSLETDRGVNTQYF. In nucleotides, the CDR3 is TGTGCCAGCAGCTTAGAGACGGACAGGGGCGTAAATACGCAGTATTTT.

This chain's CDR3 is CSAGLIYEQYF. CDR3 in DNA: TGCAGTGCTGGACTGATCTACGAGCAGTACTTC. V gene TRBV20-1 combines with J gene TRBJ2-7; the D gene is possibly TRBD2 (5 bases). The V end lost 5 bases, the J end lost 3 bases, and 8 bases lay between the germline ends. Germline CDR1 and CDR2: DFQATT and SNEGSKA (reference sequence). This CDR3 has 11 amino acids.

The chain uses TRBV19 and TRBJ2-5, with 10 positions matching TRBD1. This CDR3 has 15 residues. Germline lookup yields CDR1 LNHDA and CDR2 SQIVND (reference sequence). Trimming at V came to 6 bases and at J to 2 bases, leaving 6 bases not matched to a gene. Written as DNA, the CDR3 is TGTGCCAGTAGGTCCGGGACAGGGGCTCAAGAGACCCAGTACTTC. This encodes CASRSGTGAQETQYF. Combining the CDR3 with reference TRBV19 and TRBJ2-5 gives the whole variable domain DGGITQSPKYLFRKEGQNVTLSCEQNLNHDAMYWYRQDPGQGLRLIYYSQIVNDFQKGDIAEGYSVSREKKESFPLTVTSAQKNPTAFYLCASRSGTGAQETQYFGPGTRLLVL.

V gene TRBV29-1 combines with J gene TRBJ2-3; 10 bases agree with TRBD2. Germline CDR1 reads SQVTM; CDR2 reads ANQGSEA. J lost 10 bases, V lost 4 bases, and 8 bases had no gene match. The CDR3 is 13 amino acids. The CDR3 DNA sequence: TGCAGCGTTGTTCTAGCGGGAGCTCAGGCGCAGTATTTT. Translating gives CSVVLAGAQAQYF.

The chain carries TRBV5-6 and TRBJ1-2; no definite D call. In germline, CDR1 is SGHDT, CDR2 YYEEEE. The CDR3 is 12 residues long. Trimming shortened V by 3 bases and J by 8 bases, and 11 bases separated the two germline ends. The CDR3 here is CASSWTWQGYTF. The CDR3 bases are TGTGCCAGCAGCTGGACTTGGCAGGGCTACACCTTC. Full variable domain (outside the CDR3, taken from reference TRBV5-6 and TRBJ1-2): DAGVTQSPTHLIKTRGQQVTLRCSPKSGHDTVSWYQQALGQGPQFIFQYYEEEERQRGNFPDRFSGHQFPNYSSELNVNALLLGDSALYLCASSWTWQGYTFGSGTRLTVV.